The present entry profiles one T cell receptor (beta chain) with its context. The data stem from a study of blood T cell repertoires in COVID-19. Study summary: T cells, B-cell-depleted T cells, or PBMCs supplied cDNA or gDNA.

CDR3 size: 15 residues. Germline CDR1 and CDR2: SGHRS and YFSETQ. With V trimmed by 3 bases and J by 6 bases, 6 bases remained unmatched. Using immunoSEQ multiplex PCR, the repertoire was profiled, and TCRdb retains in-frame clones only, with some absent. The table has approximately 200,000 clones, 70% to 85% seen once. The chain combines TRBV5-1 with TRBJ1-6; 7 bases match TRBD1. The specimen sequenced was PBMCs or T cells enriched from blood (not recorded which). This TCR derives from a young woman who had recovered from COVID-19. The CDR3: CASSSSGTANSPLHF. In nucleotides, the CDR3 is TGCGCCAGCAGCTCGTCCGGGACAGCTAATTCACCCCTCCACTTT. The complete variable domain, with remaining parts taken from reference TRBV5-1 and TRBJ1-6, reads KAGVTQTPRYLIKTRGQQVTLSCSPISGHRSVSWYQQTPGQGLQFLFEYFSETQRNKGNFPGRFSGRQFSNSRSEMNVSTLELGDSALYLCASSSSGTANSPLHFGNGTRLTVT.